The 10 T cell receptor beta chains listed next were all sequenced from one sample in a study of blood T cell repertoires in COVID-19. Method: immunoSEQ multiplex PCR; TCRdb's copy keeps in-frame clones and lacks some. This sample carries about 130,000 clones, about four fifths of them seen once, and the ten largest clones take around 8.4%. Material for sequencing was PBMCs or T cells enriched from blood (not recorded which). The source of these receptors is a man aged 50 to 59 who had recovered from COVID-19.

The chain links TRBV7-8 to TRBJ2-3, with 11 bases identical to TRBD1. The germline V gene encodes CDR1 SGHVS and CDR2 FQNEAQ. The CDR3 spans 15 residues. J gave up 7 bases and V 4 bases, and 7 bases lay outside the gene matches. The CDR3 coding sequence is TGTGCCAGCAGCTCGGGACAGGGGGGCCCTTATACGCAGTATTTT. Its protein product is CASSSGQGGPYTQYF.

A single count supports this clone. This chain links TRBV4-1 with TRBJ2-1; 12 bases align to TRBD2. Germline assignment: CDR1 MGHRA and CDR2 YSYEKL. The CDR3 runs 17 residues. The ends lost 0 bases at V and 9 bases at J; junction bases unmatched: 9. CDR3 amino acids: CASSQDSSSGGGGEQFF. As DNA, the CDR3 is TGCGCCAGCAGCCAAGATAGTTCTAGCGGGGGGGGAGGTGAGCAGTTCTTC.

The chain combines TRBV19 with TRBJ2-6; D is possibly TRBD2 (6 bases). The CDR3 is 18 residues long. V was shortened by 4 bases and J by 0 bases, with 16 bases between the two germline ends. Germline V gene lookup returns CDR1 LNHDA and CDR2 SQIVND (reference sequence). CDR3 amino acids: CASSTPGLGLSGANVLTF. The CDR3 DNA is TGTGCCAGTAGTACCCCAGGGTTGGGACTCTCTGGGGCCAACGTCCTGACTTTC.

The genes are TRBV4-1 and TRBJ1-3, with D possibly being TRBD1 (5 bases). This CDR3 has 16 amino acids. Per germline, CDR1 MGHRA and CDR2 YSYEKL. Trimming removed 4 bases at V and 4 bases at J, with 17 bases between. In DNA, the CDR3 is TGCGCCAGCAGCCCAGTGGGGGGACCGCGAGGAAACACCATATATTTT. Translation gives CASSPVGGPRGNTIYF.

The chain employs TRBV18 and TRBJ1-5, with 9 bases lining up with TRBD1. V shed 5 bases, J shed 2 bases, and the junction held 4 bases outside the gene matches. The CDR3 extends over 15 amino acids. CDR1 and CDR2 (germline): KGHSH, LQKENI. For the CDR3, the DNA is TGTGCCAGCTCAGTACAGGGGGCAGGCAATCAGCCCCAGCATTTT. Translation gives CASSVQGAGNQPQHF.

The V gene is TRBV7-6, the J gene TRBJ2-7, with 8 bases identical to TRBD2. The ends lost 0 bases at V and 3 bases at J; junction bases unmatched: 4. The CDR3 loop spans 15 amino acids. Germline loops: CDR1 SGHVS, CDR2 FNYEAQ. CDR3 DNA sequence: TGTGCCAGCAGCTTAGCTAGCGGGGTTAACTACGAGCAGTACTTC. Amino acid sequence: CASSLASGVNYEQYF.

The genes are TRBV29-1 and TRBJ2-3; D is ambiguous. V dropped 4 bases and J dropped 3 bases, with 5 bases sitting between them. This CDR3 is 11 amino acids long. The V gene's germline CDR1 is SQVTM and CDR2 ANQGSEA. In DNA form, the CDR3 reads TGCAGCGTTGCGGTGACAGATACGCAGTATTTT. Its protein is CSVAVTDTQYF.

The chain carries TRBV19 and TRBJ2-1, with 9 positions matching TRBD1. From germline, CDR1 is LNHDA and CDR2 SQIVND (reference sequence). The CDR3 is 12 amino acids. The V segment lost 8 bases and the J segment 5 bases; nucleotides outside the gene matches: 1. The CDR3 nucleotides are TGTGCCAGTGGACAGGGGAACAATGAGCAGTTCTTC. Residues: CASGQGNNEQFF.

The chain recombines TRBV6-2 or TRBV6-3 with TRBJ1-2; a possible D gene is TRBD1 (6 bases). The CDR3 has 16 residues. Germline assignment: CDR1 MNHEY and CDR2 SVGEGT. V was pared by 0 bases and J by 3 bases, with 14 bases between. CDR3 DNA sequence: TGTGCCAGCAGTTACTCGATTTCTGCAGGGGACTATGGCTACACCTTC. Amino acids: CASSYSISAGDYGYTF.

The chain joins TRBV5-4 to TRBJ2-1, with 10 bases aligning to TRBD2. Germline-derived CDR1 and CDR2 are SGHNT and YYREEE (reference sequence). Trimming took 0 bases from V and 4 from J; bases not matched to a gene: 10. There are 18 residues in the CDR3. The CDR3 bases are TGTGCCAGCAGCTTGGTAGGGGGAGCGGGGGGGAATTACAATGAGCAGTTCTTC. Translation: CASSLVGGAGGNYNEQFF.